The 7 T cell receptor beta chains reported below all come from one sample, sequenced in a study of T cell responses to AZD1222 COVID-19 vaccine. Clones were sequenced by immunoSEQ multiplex PCR, and TCRdb holds only the in-frame ones, with some missing. The sample lists approximately 120,000 clones; around 89% were seen once. Here the sequenced sample was peripheral blood, taken on day 0 of MenACWY control vaccination. Receptors were obtained from an adult in good health.

The gene calls are TRBV4-3 and TRBJ2-1, with D perhaps matching TRBD2 (7 bases). Germline V lookup: CDR1 LGHNA, CDR2 YSLEER. This CDR3 is built from 15 residues. V lost 0 bases, J lost 3 bases, and 9 bases lay in between. The chain's CDR3 is CASSQDGGLYNEQFF. The CDR3 region has the DNA TGCGCCAGCAGCCAAGACGGGGGGCTCTACAATGAGCAGTTCTTC.

The V gene is TRBV7-8, the J gene TRBJ2-1, with D uncertain. The CDR3 loop spans 13 amino acids. CDR1 is SGHVS, CDR2 FQNEAQ, per germline. Trimming left V 0 bases short and J 9 bases short, with 9 bases between. The CDR3: CASSLAYAGEQFF. CDR3 coding DNA: TGTGCCAGCAGCTTAGCCTATGCAGGTGAGCAGTTCTTC.

This clone was detected only a few times. The chain links TRBV4-2 to TRBJ1-1; D perhaps matches TRBD1 (6 bases). The ends were cut back, 4 bases at V and 0 bases at J, with 12 bases in the middle. The V gene's germline CDR1 is LGHNA and CDR2 YNFKEQ. The CDR3 loop spans 15 amino acids. The CDR3 nucleotides are TGTGCCAGCAGCCTGAACAGGGTTATGAACACTGAAGCTTTCTTT. Translating gives CASSLNRVMNTEAFF.

This chain joins TRBV27 and TRBJ1-2; perhaps TRBD1 as D (6 bases). Trimming stripped 6 bases from V and 4 bases from J, with 12 bases between. CDR1 is MNHEY and CDR2 is SMNVEV in the germline V gene (reference sequence). The CDR3 has 13 residues. The CDR3 DNA follows: TGTGCCAGCAGGACAGGAGGCGGCTATGGCTACACCTTC. Translating gives CASRTGGGYGYTF.

The chain links TRBV12-3 or TRBV12-4 to TRBJ2-7; D is perhaps TRBD1 (6 bases). The V and J ends lost 6 bases and 9 bases respectively, with 18 bases between them. The CDR3 has 13 residues. CDR3 amino acids: CASSPRQGKGQYF. Written as DNA, the CDR3 is TGTGCCAGCAGCCCCAGGCAGGGGAAGGGGCAGTACTTC.

This clone has only a few counts. J is TRBJ2-2 and V is TRBV7-2, with unresolved D. Germline values: CDR1 SGHTA, CDR2 FQGNSA. Trimming removed 2 bases from V and 1 base from J, with 8 bases in between. The CDR3 is 15 residues long. CDR3 sequence reads: CASSLMPRNTGELFF. In nucleotides, the CDR3 is TGTGCCAGCAGCTTAATGCCCCGGAACACCGGGGAGCTGTTTTTT. Together with reference TRBV7-2 and TRBJ2-2, the CDR3 gives the full variable domain: GAGVSQSPSNKVTEKGKDVELRCDPISGHTALYWYRQSLGQGLEFLIYFQGNSAPDKSGLPSDRFSAERTGGSVSTLTIQRTQQEDSAVYLCASSLMPRNTGELFFGEGSRLTVL.

This clone was detected only once. This chain joins TRBV12-3 or TRBV12-4 and TRBJ1-3; D ambiguous. With 7 bases removed from V and 2 bases from J, the gap between germline ends came to 9 bases. There are 13 residues in the CDR3. The CDR3 DNA is TGTGCCAGCAATCCAAGTGCTGGAAACACCATATATTTT. This translates into CASNPSAGNTIYF.